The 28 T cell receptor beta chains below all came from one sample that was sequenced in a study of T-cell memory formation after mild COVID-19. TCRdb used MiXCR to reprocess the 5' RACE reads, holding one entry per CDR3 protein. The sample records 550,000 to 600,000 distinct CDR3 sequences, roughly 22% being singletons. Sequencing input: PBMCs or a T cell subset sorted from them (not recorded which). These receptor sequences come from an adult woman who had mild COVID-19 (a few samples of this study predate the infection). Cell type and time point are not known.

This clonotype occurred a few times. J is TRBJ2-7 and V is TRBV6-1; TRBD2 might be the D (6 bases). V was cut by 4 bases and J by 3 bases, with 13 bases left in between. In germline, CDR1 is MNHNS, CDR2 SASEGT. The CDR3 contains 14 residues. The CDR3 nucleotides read TGTGCCAGCAGTGGGCAACTAGCCAACTACGAGCAGTACTTC. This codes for CASSGQLANYEQYF.

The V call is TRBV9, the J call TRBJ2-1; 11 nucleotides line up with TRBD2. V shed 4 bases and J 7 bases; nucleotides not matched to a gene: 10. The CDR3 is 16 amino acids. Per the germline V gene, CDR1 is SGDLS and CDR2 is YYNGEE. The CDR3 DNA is TGTGCCAGCAGCCCCGTGGTGCTAGCGGGAGGTAATGAGCAGTTCTTC. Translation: CASSPVVLAGGNEQFF.

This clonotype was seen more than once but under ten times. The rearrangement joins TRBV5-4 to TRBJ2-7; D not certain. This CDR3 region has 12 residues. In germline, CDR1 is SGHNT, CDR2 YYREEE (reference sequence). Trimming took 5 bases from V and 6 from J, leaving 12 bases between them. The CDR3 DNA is TGTGCCAGCAGACTCCCGTTTGGCGAGCAGTACTTC. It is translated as CASRLPFGEQYF.

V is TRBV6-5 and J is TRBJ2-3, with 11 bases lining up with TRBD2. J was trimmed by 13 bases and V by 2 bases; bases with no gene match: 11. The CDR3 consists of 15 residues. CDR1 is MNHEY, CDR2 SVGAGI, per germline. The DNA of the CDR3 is TGTGCCAGCAGTTACATTAGCGGGGGGGCAGAAAAGAAGTATTTT. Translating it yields CASSYISGGAEKKYF.

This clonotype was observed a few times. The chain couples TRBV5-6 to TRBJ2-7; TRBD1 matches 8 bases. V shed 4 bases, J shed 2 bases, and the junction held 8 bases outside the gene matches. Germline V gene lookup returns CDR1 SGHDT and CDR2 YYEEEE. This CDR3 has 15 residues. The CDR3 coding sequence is TGTGCCAGCAGCCCAAAGTACAGGGGGGCCTACGAGCAGTACTTC. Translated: CASSPKYRGAYEQYF.

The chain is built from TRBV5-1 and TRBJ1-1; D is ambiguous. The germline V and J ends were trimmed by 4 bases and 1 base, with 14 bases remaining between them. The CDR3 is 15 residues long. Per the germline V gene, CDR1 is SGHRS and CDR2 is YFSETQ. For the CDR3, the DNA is TGCGCCAGCAGCAACGGTCCAGACGGGAACACTGAAGCTTTCTTT. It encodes CASSNGPDGNTEAFF.

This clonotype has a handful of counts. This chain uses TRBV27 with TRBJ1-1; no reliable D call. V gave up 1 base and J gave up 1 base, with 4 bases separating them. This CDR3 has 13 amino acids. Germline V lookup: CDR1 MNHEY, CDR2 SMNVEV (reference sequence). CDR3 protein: CASSLFPNTEAFF. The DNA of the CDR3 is TGTGCCAGCAGTTTATTCCCGAACACTGAAGCTTTCTTT.

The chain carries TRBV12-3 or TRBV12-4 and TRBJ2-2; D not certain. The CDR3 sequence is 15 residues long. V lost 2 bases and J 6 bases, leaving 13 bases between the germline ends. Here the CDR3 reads CASSLLETDAGELFF. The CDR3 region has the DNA TGTGCCAGCAGTTTACTAGAGACGGACGCCGGGGAGCTGTTTTTT.

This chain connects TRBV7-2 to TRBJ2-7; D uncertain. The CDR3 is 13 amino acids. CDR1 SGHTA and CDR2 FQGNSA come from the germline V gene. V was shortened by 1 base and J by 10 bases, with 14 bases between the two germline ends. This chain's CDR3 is CASSLVPLANQYF. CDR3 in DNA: TGTGCCAGCAGCTTAGTCCCTTTAGCTAATCAGTACTTC.

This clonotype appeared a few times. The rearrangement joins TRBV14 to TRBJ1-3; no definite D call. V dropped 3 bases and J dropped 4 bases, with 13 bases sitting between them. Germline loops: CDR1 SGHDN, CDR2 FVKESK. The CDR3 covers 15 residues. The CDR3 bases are TGTGCCAGCAGCCAGTCCGGGGTCTACGGAAACACCATATATTTT. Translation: CASSQSGVYGNTIYF.

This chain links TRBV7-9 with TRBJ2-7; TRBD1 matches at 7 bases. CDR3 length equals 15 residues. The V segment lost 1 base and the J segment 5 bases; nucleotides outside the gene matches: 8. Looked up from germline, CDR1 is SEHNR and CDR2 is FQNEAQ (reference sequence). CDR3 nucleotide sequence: TGTGCCAGCAGCTTAGACAGGGGAATTATCCACGAGCAGTACTTC. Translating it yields CASSLDRGIIHEQYF.

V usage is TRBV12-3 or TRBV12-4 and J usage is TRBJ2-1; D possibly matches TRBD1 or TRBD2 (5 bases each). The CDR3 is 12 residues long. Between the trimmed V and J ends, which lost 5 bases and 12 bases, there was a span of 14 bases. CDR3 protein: CASSGGTKLQFF. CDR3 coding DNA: TGTGCCAGCAGTGGGGGAACAAAGTTGCAGTTCTTC.

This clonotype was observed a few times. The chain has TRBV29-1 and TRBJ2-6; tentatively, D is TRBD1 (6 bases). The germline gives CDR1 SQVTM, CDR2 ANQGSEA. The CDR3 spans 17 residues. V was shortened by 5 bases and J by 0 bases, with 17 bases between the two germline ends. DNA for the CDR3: TGCAGCGTTTATACAGGGAAATATCGCTCTGGGGCCAACGTCCTGACTTTC. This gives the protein CSVYTGKYRSGANVLTF.

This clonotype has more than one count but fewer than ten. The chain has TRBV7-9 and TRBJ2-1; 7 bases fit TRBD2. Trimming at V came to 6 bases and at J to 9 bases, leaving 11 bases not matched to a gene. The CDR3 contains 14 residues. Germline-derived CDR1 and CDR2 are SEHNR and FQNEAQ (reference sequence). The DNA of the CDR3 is TGTGCCAGCAGTACTAGCGTCGTCCCGGGTGAGCAGTTCTTC. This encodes CASSTSVVPGEQFF.

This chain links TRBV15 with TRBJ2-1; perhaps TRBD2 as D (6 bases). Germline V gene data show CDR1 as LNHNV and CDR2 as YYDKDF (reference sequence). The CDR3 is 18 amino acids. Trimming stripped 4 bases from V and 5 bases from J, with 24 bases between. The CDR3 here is CATSNQGLMKFPNNEQFF. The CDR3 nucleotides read TGTGCCACCAGCAACCAAGGACTAATGAAATTCCCGAACAATGAGCAGTTCTTC.

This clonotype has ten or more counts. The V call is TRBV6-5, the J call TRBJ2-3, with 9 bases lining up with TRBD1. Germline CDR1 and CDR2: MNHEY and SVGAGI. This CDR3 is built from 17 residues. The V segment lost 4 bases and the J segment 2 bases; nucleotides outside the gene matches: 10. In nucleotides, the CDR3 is TGTGCCAGCAGTTTAGAGACAGGGGGGGGATACACAGATACGCAGTATTTT. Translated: CASSLETGGGYTDTQYF.

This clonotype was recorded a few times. This CDR3 reads CASSSPTGGSTEAFF. CDR3 nucleotides: TGCGCCAGCAGCTCCCCGACAGGGGGGAGCACTGAAGCTTTCTTT. The chain employs TRBV5-1 and TRBJ1-1; 9 nucleotides agree with TRBD1. In germline, CDR1 is SGHRS, CDR2 YFSETQ. Unmatched junction bases numbered 7, after V lost 3 bases and J lost 4 bases. This CDR3 has 15 amino acids.

The CDR3 coding sequence is TGTGCCAGCAGTCTGTGGCACGGGTCCGTGGGGCAGCCCCAGCATTTT. Translating it yields CASSLWHGSVGQPQHF. The J gene is TRBJ1-5, the V gene TRBV6-2 or TRBV6-3; D call uncertain. Germline-derived CDR1 and CDR2 are MNHEY and SVGEGT. Between the trimmed V and J ends, which lost 5 bases and 7 bases, there was a span of 21 bases. The CDR3 runs 16 residues.

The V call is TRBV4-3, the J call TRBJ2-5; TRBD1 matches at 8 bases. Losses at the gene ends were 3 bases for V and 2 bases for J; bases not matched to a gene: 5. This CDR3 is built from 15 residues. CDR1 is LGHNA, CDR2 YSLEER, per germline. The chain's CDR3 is CASSQDRAKQETQYF. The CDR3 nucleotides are TGCGCCAGCAGCCAGGACAGGGCTAAACAAGAGACCCAGTACTTC.

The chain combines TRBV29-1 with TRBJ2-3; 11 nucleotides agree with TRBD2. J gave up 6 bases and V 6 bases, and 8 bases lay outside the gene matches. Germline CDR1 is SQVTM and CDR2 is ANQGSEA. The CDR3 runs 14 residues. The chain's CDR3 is CSVAGTSGGDTQYF. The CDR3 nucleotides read TGCAGCGTCGCTGGGACTAGCGGAGGGGATACGCAGTATTTT.

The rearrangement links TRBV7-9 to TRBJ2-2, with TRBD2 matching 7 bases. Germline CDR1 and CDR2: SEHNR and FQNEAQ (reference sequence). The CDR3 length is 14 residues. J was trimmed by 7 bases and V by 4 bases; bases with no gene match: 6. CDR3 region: CASSSRGELGELFF. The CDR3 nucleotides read TGTGCCAGCAGCTCCCGGGGGGAGCTCGGGGAGCTGTTTTTT.

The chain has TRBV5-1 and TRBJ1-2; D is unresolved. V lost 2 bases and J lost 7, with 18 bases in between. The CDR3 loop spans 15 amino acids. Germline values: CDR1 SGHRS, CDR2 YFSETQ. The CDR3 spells CASSLAQAGLGGYTF. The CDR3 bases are TGCGCCAGCAGCTTAGCCCAAGCTGGGCTGGGTGGCTACACCTTC.

CDR3 sequence: CASTFMGSGKTEQFF. For the CDR3, the DNA is TGTGCCAGCACCTTTATGGGGAGCGGAAAGACTGAGCAGTTCTTC. The chain recombines TRBV7-9 with TRBJ2-1; weak D call: TRBD2 (5 bases). Germline CDR1 and CDR2: SEHNR and FQNEAQ (reference sequence). CDR3 length: 15 amino acids. V was shortened by 7 bases and J by 9 bases, with 22 bases between the two germline ends.

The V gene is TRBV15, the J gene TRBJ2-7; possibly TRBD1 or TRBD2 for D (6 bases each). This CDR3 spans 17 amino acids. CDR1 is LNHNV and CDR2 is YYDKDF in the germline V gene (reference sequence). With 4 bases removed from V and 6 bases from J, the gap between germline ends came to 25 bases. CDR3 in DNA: TGTGCCACCAGCATTGTCTCGACAGTAGGGGGAGGCTCCGAGCAGTACTTC. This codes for CATSIVSTVGGGSEQYF. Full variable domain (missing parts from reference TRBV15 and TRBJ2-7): DAMVIQNPRYQVTQFGKPVTLSCSQTLNHNVMYWYQQKSSQAPKLLFHYYDKDFNNEADTPDNFQSRRPNTSFCFLDIRSPGLGDTAMYLCATSIVSTVGGGSEQYFGPGTRLTVT.

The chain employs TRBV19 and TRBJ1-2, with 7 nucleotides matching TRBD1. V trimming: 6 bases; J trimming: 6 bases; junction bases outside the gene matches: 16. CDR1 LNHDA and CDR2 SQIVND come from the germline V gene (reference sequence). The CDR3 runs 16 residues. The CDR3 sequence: CASRTPPGQRGDGYTF. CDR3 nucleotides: TGTGCCAGTAGAACTCCCCCGGGACAGAGGGGCGATGGCTACACCTTC. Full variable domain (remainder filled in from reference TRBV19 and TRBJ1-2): DGGITQSPKYLFRKEGQNVTLSCEQNLNHDAMYWYRQDPGQGLRLIYYSQIVNDFQKGDIAEGYSVSREKKESFPLTVTSAQKNPTAFYLCASRTPPGQRGDGYTFGSGTRLTVV.

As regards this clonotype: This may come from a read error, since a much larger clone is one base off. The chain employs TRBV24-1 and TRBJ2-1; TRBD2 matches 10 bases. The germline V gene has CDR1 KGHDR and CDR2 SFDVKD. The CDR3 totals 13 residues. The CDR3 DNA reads TGTTCCACCAGTGATAGAGCTAGCGGGGGGCAGTTCTTC. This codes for CSTSDRASGGQFF.

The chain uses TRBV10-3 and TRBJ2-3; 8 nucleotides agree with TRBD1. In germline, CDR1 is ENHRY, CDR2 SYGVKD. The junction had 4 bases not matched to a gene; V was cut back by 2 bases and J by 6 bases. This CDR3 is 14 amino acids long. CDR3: CAISETGGRDTQYF. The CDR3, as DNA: TGTGCCATCAGTGAGACAGGGGGTAGGGATACGCAGTATTTT.

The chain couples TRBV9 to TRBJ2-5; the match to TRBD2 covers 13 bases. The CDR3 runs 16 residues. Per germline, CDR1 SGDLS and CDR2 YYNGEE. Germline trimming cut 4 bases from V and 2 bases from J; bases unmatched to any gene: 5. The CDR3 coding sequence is TGTGCCAGCAGCCCACGACTAGCGGGAGGACAAGAGACCCAGTACTTC. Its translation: CASSPRLAGGQETQYF.